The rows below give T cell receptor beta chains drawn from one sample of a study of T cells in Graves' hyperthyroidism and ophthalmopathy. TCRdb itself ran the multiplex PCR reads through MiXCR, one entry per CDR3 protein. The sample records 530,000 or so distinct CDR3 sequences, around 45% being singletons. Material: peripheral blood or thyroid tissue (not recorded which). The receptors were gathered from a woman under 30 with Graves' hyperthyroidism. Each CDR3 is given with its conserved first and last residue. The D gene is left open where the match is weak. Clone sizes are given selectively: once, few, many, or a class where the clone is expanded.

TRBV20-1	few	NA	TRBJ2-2	CSATRRLTGELFF	TGCAGTGCAACCCGGAGGCTCACCGGGGAGCTGTTTTTT
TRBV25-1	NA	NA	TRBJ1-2	CASLIAGYGYTF	TGTGCCAGTTTAATCGCGGGCTATGGCTACACCTTC
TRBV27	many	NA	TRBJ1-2	CASSHGPDYGYTF	TGTGCCAGCAGCCACGGACCGGACTATGGCTACACCTTC
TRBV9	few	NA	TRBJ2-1	CASSVGGSANNEQFF	TGTGCCAGCAGCGTAGGGGGTTCAGCAAACAATGAGCAGTTCTTC
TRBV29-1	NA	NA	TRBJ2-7	CSPVYGSYEQYF	TGCAGCCCAGTTTATGGGTCCTACGAGCAGTACTTC
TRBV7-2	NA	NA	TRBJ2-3	CASSVEDAGTDTQYF	TGTGCCAGCAGCGTAGAGGACGCAGGCACAGATACGCAGTATTTT
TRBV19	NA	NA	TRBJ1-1	CASSIGGFVEAFF	TGTGCCAGTAGTATCGGGGGCTTCGTTGAAGCTTTCTTT
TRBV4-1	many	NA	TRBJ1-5	CASSQDDRHNQPQHF	TGCGCCAGCAGCCAAGACGACAGACACAATCAGCCCCAGCATTTT
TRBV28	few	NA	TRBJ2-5	CASSPSGSAQETQYF	TGTGCCAGCAGTCCCAGCGGTAGCGCACAAGAGACCCAGTACTTC
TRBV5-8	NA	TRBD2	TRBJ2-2	CASSGGPRERLAGELFF	TGTGCCAGCAGCGGGGGACCGCGGGAGCGTCTCGCCGGGGAGCTGTTTTTT
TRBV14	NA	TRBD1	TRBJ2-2	CASSHLKPRDRGVVRELFF	TGTGCCAGCAGCCACCTCAAACCAAGGGACAGAGGGGTCGTCAGGGAGCTGTTTTTT
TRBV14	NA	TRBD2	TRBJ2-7	CASSPGLVVGSYEQYF	TGTGCCAGCAGCCCGGGACTAGTGGTGGGCTCCTACGAGCAGTACTTC
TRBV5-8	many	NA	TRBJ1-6	CASSIGDINSPLHF	TGTGCCAGCAGCATCGGGGACATTAATTCACCCCTCCACTTT
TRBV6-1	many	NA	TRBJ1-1	CASSLHGNKNTEAFF	TGTGCCAGCAGCCTCCATGGAAACAAGAACACTGAAGCTTTCTTT
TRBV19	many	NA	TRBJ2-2	CASSIDRERTGELFF	TGTGCCAGTAGTATAGATAGGGAAAGGACCGGGGAGCTGTTTTTT
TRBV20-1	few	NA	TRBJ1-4	CSAMWGADEKLFF	TGCAGTGCTATGTGGGGGGCCGATGAAAAACTGTTTTTT
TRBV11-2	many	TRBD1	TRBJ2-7	CASSTWTGRSYEQYF	TGTGCCAGCAGCACCTGGACAGGGCGGTCCTACGAGCAGTACTTC
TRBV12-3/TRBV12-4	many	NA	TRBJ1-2	CASSSGVYGYTF	TGTGCCAGCAGTTCCGGGGTGTATGGCTACACCTTC
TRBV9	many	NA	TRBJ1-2	CASSLEGQNYGYTF	TGTGCCAGCAGCCTAGAGGGCCAGAACTATGGCTACACCTTC
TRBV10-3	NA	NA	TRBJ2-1	CAISDGLGTERNEQFF	TGTGCCATCAGTGATGGATTAGGGACCGAGCGTAATGAGCAGTTCTTC
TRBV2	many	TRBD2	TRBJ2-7	CASRQTSSEQYF	TGTGCCAGCAGGCAGACTAGCTCCGAGCAGTACTTC
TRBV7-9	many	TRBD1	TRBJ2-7	CASSSGTGVQYEQYF	TGTGCCAGCAGCTCCGGGACAGGGGTTCAATACGAGCAGTACTTC
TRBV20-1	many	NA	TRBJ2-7	CSASRGYSGVRYEQYF	TGCAGTGCTAGTAGGGGGTACAGCGGGGTACGCTACGAGCAGTACTTC
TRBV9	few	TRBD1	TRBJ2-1	CASSPETGGDEQFF	TGTGCCAGCAGCCCAGAGACAGGGGGCGATGAGCAGTTCTTC
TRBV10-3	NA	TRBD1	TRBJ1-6	CAISLGQDLRSSYNSPLHF	TGTGCCATCAGTCTTGGACAGGACCTTCGGAGCTCCTATAATTCACCCCTCCACTTT
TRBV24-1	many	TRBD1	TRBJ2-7	CATSDAGTGIYEQYF	TGTGCCACCAGTGACGCCGGGACAGGGATCTACGAGCAGTACTTC
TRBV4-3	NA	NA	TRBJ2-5	CASSQETPEAGQETQYF	TGCGCCAGCAGCCAAGAAACCCCCGAGGCGGGACAAGAGACCCAGTACTTC
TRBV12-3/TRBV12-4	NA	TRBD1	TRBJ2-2	CASTKTGGAGTGELFF	TGTGCCAGCACCAAGACAGGGGGCGCCGGCACCGGGGAGCTGTTTTTT
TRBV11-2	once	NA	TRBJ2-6	CASNSRGLAGTGANVLTF	TGTGCCAGCAATTCCAGGGGGCTAGCGGGAACCGGGGCCAACGTCCTGACTTTC
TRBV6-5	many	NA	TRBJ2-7	CASSYSQDSTYEQYF	TGTGCCAGCAGTTACTCCCAGGACTCCACCTACGAGCAGTACTTC
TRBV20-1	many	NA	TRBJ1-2	CSARDRGGYGYTF	TGCAGTGCTAGAGATCGTGGAGGGTATGGCTACACCTTC
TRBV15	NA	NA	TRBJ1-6	CATSRDSSGSPLHF	TGTGCCACCAGCAGAGATAGTTCAGGGTCTCCCCTCCACTTT
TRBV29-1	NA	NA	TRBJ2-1	CSVEDPFF	TGCAGCGTTGAAGATCCGTTCTTC
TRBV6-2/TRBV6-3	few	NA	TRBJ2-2	CATLRRSNTGELFF	TGTGCCACCCTCCGGCGATCGAACACCGGGGAGCTGTTTTTT
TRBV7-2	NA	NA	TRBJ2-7	CASSSWGDAVSDEQYF	TGTGCCAGCAGCTCCTGGGGGGATGCGGTTTCGGACGAGCAGTACTTC
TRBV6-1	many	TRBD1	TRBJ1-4	CASQDRGLGEKLFF	TGTGCCAGCCAGGACAGGGGACTCGGTGAAAAACTGTTTTTT
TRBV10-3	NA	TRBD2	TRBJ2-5	CAITRGLAGFQETQYF	TGTGCCATCACTCGGGGACTAGCGGGGTTCCAAGAGACCCAGTACTTC
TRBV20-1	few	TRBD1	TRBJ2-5	CSASPRAGGFRETQYF	TGCAGTGCTAGTCCCCGGGCAGGGGGCTTTCGGGAGACCCAGTACTTC
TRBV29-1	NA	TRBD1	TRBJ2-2	CSVRQGAGNTGELFF	TGCAGCGTTAGACAGGGGGCAGGGAACACCGGGGAGCTGTTTTTT
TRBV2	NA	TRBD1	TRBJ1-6	CASRTGTGITSPLHF	TGTGCCAGCAGGACCGGGACAGGGATAACCTCACCCCTCCACTTT
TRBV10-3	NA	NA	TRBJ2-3	CAISSGEADTQYF	TGTGCCATCAGCTCAGGGGAGGCAGATACGCAGTATTTT
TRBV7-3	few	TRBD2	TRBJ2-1	CASSLLAGGYYEQFF	TGTGCCAGCAGCTTACTAGCGGGAGGGTACTATGAGCAGTTCTTC
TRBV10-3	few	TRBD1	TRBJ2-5	CAISGQGAKETQYF	TGTGCCATCAGTGGACAGGGTGCGAAAGAGACCCAGTACTTC
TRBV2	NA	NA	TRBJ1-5	CASSDQTRVGNEHF	TGTGCCAGCAGCGATCAGACGAGGGTTGGCAATGAGCATTTT
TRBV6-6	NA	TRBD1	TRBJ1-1	CASSYDPQGMNTEAFF	TGTGCCAGCAGTTACGATCCACAGGGGATGAACACTGAAGCCTTCTTT
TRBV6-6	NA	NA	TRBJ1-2	CASSYPQQANYGYTF	TGTGCCAGCAGTTACCCACAGCAGGCTAACTATGGCTACACCTTC
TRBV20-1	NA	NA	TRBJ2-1	CSASRLSQADEQFF	TGCAGTGCTAGTAGGCTGTCCCAGGCAGACGAGCAGTTCTTC
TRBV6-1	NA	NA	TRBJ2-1	CASSDLGGAVDEQFF	TGTGCCAGCAGTGACTTGGGGGGAGCTGTAGATGAGCAGTTCTTC
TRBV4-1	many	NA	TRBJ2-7	CASSQVESSLSYEQYF	TGCGCCAGCAGCCAAGTTGAGTCTAGCTTATCCTACGAGCAGTACTTC
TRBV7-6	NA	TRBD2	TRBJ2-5	CASSSQYGLAGGTQYF	TGTGCCAGCAGCTCGCAGTATGGACTAGCGGGAGGGACCCAGTACTTC
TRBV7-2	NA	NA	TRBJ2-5	CASSADREGAETQYF	TGTGCCAGCAGCGCCGACAGGGAGGGCGCAGAGACCCAGTACTTC
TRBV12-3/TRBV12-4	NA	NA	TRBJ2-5	CASSFPGTKETQYF	TGTGCCAGCAGTTTCCCCGGGACAAAAGAGACCCAGTACTTC
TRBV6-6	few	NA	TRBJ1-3	CASSYRGRSGNTIYF	TGTGCCAGCAGTTATCGCGGACGCTCTGGAAACACCATATATTTT
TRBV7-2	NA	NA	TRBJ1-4	CASSAGKLFF	TGTGCCAGCAGCGCGGGAAAACTGTTTTTT
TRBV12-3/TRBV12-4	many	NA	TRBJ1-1	CASTQLRGTEAFF	TGTGCCAGCACCCAGCTCCGGGGCACTGAAGCTTTCTTT
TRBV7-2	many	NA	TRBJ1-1	CASSPRGSRTEAFF	TGTGCCAGCAGTCCCCGGGGGTCGAGAACTGAAGCTTTCTTT
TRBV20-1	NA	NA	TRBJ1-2	CSAVAGEHFGYTF	TGCAGTGCTGTAGCGGGAGAGCACTTTGGCTACACCTTC
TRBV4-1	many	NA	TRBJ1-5	CASSPAGSQSKPQHF	TGCGCCAGCAGCCCAGCAGGTTCCCAGAGTAAGCCCCAGCATTTT